This T cell receptor (beta chain) came from a study of tumour-infiltrating T cells in Burkitt lymphoma. Study information: This cohort included all epidemiological subtypes of Burkitt lymphoma. Overall and progression-free survival were predicted by productive clonality. Overall study findings and caveats: Many Burkitt lymphoma patients shared several public clonotypes.

Libraries were prepared by immunoSEQ multiplex PCR; TCRdb keeps only in-frame clonotypes and omits some of them. The table includes 1,000 to 1,500 clones, 80% to 90% detected once. Germline CDR1 and CDR2: MNHEY and SMNVEV (reference sequence). Losses at the gene ends were 3 bases for V and 3 bases for J; bases not matched to a gene: 1. The CDR3 is 13 amino acids. As concerns this clone: What it binds is unknown.

Sequenced sample: tumor tissue. J is TRBJ1-1 and V is TRBV27, with 7 bases identical to TRBD1. The TCR comes from a human donor with Burkitt lymphoma. The CDR3 protein is CASSFTGDTEAFF. DNA of the CDR3: TGTGCCAGCAGTTTCACAGGGGACACTGAAGCTTTCTTT.